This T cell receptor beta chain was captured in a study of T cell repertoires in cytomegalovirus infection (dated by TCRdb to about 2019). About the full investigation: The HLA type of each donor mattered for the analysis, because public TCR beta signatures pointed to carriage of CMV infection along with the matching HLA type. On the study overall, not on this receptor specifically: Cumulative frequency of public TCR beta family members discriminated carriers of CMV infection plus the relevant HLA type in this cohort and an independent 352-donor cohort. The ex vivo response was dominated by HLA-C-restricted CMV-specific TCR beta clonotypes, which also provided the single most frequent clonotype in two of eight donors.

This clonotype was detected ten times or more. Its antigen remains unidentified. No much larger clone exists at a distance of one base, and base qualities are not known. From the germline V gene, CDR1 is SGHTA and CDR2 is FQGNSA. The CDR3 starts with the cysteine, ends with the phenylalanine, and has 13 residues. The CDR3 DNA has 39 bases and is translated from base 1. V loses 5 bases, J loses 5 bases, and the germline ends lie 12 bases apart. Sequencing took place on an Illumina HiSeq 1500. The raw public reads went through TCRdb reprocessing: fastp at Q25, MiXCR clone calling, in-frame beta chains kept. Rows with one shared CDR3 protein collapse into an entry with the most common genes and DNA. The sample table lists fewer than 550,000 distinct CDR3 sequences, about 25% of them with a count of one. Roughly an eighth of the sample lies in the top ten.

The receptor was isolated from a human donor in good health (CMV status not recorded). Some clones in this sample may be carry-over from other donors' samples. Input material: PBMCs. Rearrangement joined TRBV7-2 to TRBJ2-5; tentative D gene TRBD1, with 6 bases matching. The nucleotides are TGTGCCAGCAGCCGTATGAGGGGGGAGACCCAGTACTTC. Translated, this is CASSRMRGETQYF.